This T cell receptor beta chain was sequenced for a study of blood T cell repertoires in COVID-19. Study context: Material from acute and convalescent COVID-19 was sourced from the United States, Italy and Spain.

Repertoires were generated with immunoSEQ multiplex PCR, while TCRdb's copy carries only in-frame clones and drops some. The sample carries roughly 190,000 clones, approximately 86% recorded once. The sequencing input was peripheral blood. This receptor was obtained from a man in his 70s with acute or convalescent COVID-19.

CDR3 sequence (DNA): TGTGCCAGCAGTTACTCGTCCAGGAAGAGCTCCTACGAGCAGTACTTC. It translates to CASSYSSRKSSYEQYF. V gene TRBV6-5 combines with J gene TRBJ2-7, with D unresolved. CDR1 is MNHEY and CDR2 is SVGAGI in the germline V gene. CDR3 length: 16 residues. The V and J ends lost 0 bases and 0 bases respectively, with 12 bases between them.